This is a list of T cell receptor beta chains from one sample in a study of CD4 T cells in relation to SARS-CoV-2 and coronaviruses. Only in-frame clones appear in the TCRdb table, and some are missing; sequencing was by immunoSEQ multiplex PCR. The sample includes 65,000 or so clones, over 90% of them seen just once. The sequencing sample was made of naive CD4+ T cells from PBMCs. The receptor source for this set is a human donor in good health. Each CDR3 is given with its conserved first and last residue. The D gene is left open where the match is weak. Clone size is shown for a subset of rows, as once, few, many or a class of expanded clone.

. TRBD2 TRBJ2-1 TRBV15 CATSRATRLAGLSSYNEQFF TGTGCCACCAGCAGAGCGACGAGGCTAGCGGGCCTTAGCTCCTACAATGAGCAGTTCTTC
. . TRBJ1-5 TRBV15 CATSKEGWTRLPNQPQHF TGTGCCACCAGCAAGGAGGGGTGGACTAGGCTCCCCAATCAGCCCCAGCATTTT
. . TRBJ1-2 TRBV24-1 CATMNSGTEGGYTF TGTGCCACCATGAACTCCGGGACTGAAGGAGGCTACACCTTC
. . TRBJ1-5 TRBV10-2 CASSEIGRGNQPQHF TGCGCCAGCAGTGAGATAGGGAGGGGCAATCAGCCCCAGCATTTT
. . TRBJ2-2 TRBV9 CASSSSATGTGELFF TGTGCCAGCAGCTCATCCGCGACGGGCACCGGGGAGCTGTTTTTT
. . TRBJ1-3 TRBV28 CASKRDTSGNTIYF TGTGCCAGCAAACGCGATACCTCTGGAAACACCATATATTTT
. . TRBJ2-5 TRBV19 CASSIVGPIETQYF TGTGCCAGTAGTATAGTTGGCCCCATAGAGACCCAGTACTTC
. TRBD1 TRBJ2-5 TRBV4-1 CASSQTPDRQETQYF TGCGCCAGCAGCCAAACCCCGGACAGGCAAGAGACCCAGTACTTC
. . TRBJ1-1 TRBV6-5 CASSYSMNTEAFF TGTGCCAGCAGTTACTCAATGAACACTGAAGCTTTCTTT
once TRBD2 TRBJ2-3 TRBV9 CASSIAGARTDTQYF TGTGCCAGCAGTATAGCGGGAGCGAGAACAGATACGCAGTATTTT
once TRBD2 TRBJ2-5 TRBV10-2 CASSVLAGGRQETQYF TGCGCCAGCAGTGTGCTAGCGGGAGGGCGACAAGAGACCCAGTACTTC
. TRBD1 TRBJ1-2 TRBV3-1/TRBV3-2 CASSQAGTGNRGYTF TGTGCCAGCAGCCAAGCCGGGACAGGGAATCGTGGCTACACCTTC
. . TRBJ2-5 TRBV2 CASGRLAQHKGGETQYF TGTGCCAGCGGTCGGCTAGCGCAACATAAAGGGGGGGAGACCCAGTACTTC
. . TRBJ2-2 TRBV7-9 CASSLTGSVAGELFF TGTGCCAGCAGCTTAACAGGGTCTGTCGCCGGGGAGCTGTTTTTT
. . TRBJ1-3 TRBV11-2 CASSPFFGNTIYF TGTGCCAGCAGCCCATTCTTTGGAAACACCATATATTTT
. TRBD1 TRBJ2-1 TRBV2 CASSTPPGGQGATSGLSYNEQFF TGTGCCAGCAGTACCCCACCCGGGGGACAGGGGGCTACAAGCGGACTATCCTACAATGAGCAGTTCTTC
. . TRBJ1-5 TRBV6-5 CASSLDMWGNQPQHF TGTGCCAGCAGTCTGGACATGTGGGGCAATCAGCCCCAGCATTTT
. TRBD1 TRBJ1-2 TRBV5-4 CASSPETGGYTGYTF TGTGCCAGCAGCCCGGAGACAGGGGGCTATACTGGCTACACCTTC
. TRBD2 TRBJ2-5 TRBV5-4 CASSLKSLAGYQETQYF TGTGCCAGCAGCTTGAAGTCACTAGCGGGGTACCAAGAGACCCAGTACTTC
once TRBD2 TRBJ2-1 TRBV3-1/TRBV3-2 CASSQGLAGDSYNEQFF TGTGCCAGCAGCCAAGGTCTAGCGGGAGATAGTTACAATGAGCAGTTCTTC
. TRBD2 TRBJ2-7 TRBV9 CASSAGTSGIYEQYF TGTGCCAGCAGCGCGGGGACTAGCGGAATCTACGAGCAGTACTTC
. TRBD1 TRBJ1-1 TRBV3-1/TRBV3-2 CASSPRQGGGNTEAFF TGTGCCAGCAGCCCTAGACAGGGTGGAGGAAACACTGAAGCTTTCTTT
once TRBD2 TRBJ2-2 TRBV7-3 CASSPWTSGTANTGELFF TGTGCCAGCAGCCCCTGGACTAGCGGGACTGCGAACACCGGGGAGCTGTTTTTT
. TRBD2 TRBJ2-3 TRBV3-1/TRBV3-2 CASSPTSGSADTQYF TGTGCCAGCAGCCCGACTAGCGGGAGTGCAGATACGCAGTATTTT
. . TRBJ2-5 TRBV24-1 CATSDSVVVETQYF TGTGCCACCAGTGATTCGGTCGTTGTGGAGACCCAGTACTTC
. . TRBJ2-6 TRBV5-1 CASSFDGNSGANVLTF TGCGCCAGCAGCTTCGACGGAAACTCTGGGGCCAACGTCCTGACTTTC
. . TRBJ1-5 TRBV30 CAWSTGNSNQPQHF TGTGCCTGGAGTACAGGGAATAGCAATCAGCCCCAGCATTTT
. . TRBJ1-2 TRBV30 CAWGEEIYGYTF TGTGCCTGGGGGGAAGAGATCTATGGCTACACCTTC
. TRBD1 TRBJ2-3 TRBV28 CASTLSRGLVTDTQYF TGTGCCAGCACCCTTTCCAGGGGGCTGGTCACAGATACGCAGTATTTT
. . TRBJ2-3 TRBV30 CAWSVAGGDTQYF TGTGCCTGGAGTGTAGCAGGGGGGGATACGCAGTATTTT
. . TRBJ1-6 TRBV18 CASSPPQRDKGSPLHF TGTGCCAGCTCACCACCGCAGCGGGACAAAGGTTCACCCCTCCACTTT
. TRBD2 TRBJ2-5 TRBV7-9 CASRLAGAEETQYF TGTGCCAGCAGACTAGCGGGAGCAGAGGAGACCCAGTACTTC
. . TRBJ2-1 TRBV19 CASRRTSYNEQFF TGTGCCAGTAGGCGGACCTCCTACAATGAGCAGTTCTTC
. . TRBJ1-1 TRBV27 CASRSTRTDYTEAFF TGTGCCAGCAGGAGCACCCGGACCGATTACACTGAAGCTTTCTTT
. TRBD2 TRBJ2-1 TRBV5-1 CASSVPTSGRRNEQFF TGCGCCAGCAGCGTACCGACTAGCGGGAGACGGAATGAGCAGTTCTTC
. . TRBJ2-1 TRBV27 CASSRGQGGNNEQFF TGTGCCAGCAGTCGGGGCCAGGGGGGGAACAATGAGCAGTTCTTC
. . TRBJ2-2 TRBV27 CASTPWGGSNTGELFF TGTGCCAGCACTCCTTGGGGAGGAAGTAACACCGGGGAGCTGTTTTTT
. . TRBJ2-7 TRBV11-2 CASSLGVGTPLYF TGTGCCAGCAGCTTAGGGGTCGGGACCCCCTTGTACTTC
. . TRBJ2-2 TRBV7-3 CASSLFRAVGGELFF TGTGCCAGCAGCTTATTCCGGGCGGTGGGCGGGGAGCTGTTTTTT
. . TRBJ1-5 TRBV5-3 CARNLVPARSNQPQHF TGTGCCAGAAACCTGGTCCCCGCAAGGTCCAATCAGCCCCAGCATTTT
. . TRBJ1-5 TRBV4-1 CASSQEVLGRVTSNQPQHF TGCGCCAGCAGCCAAGAGGTACTAGGGAGGGTGACTAGCAATCAGCCCCAGCATTTT
. . TRBJ2-3 TRBV27 CASSPRQLAPDTQYF TGTGCCAGCAGTCCCCGTCAGTTGGCCCCAGATACGCAGTATTTT
. . TRBJ1-2 TRBV18 CASSLQENRGYGYTF TGTGCCAGCTCCCTACAGGAGAATAGGGGCTATGGCTACACCTTC
. . TRBJ1-2 TRBV6-5 CASSVGDTSYGYTF TGTGCCAGCAGCGTAGGGGACACCAGCTATGGCTACACCTTC
. . TRBJ2-5 TRBV5-4 CASRGLEGPKETQYF TGTGCCAGCAGAGGGCTAGAGGGACCCAAAGAGACCCAGTACTTC
. TRBD2 TRBJ2-7 TRBV7-2 CASSSGGGSYEQYF TGTGCCAGCAGCTCCGGGGGAGGGTCCTACGAGCAGTACTTC
. . TRBJ2-3 TRBV3-1/TRBV3-2 CASSRTGPRIGRDTQYF TGTGCCAGCAGCCGGACGGGACCGCGGATCGGTAGGGATACGCAGTATTTT
. . TRBJ2-2 TRBV21-1 CASSNQAGPGRQPTPNTGELFF TGTGCCAGCAGCAACCAAGCCGGCCCTGGGCGGCAGCCTACCCCGAACACCGGGGAGCTGTTTTTT
. . TRBJ2-1 TRBV27 CASSLWANNEQFF TGTGCCAGCAGTTTATGGGCGAACAATGAGCAGTTCTTC
. TRBD1 TRBJ1-2 TRBV7-9 CASSARGAGYGYTF TGTGCCAGCAGCGCCAGGGGGGCGGGCTATGGCTACACCTTC
. TRBD1 TRBJ2-5 TRBV9 CASSVHRTGYSSAQYF TGTGCCAGCAGCGTTCACCGGACAGGTTATTCTTCGGCCCAGTACTTC